These 27 T cell receptor beta chains share one sample of origin, sequenced in a study of blood T cell repertoires in COVID-19. Clones were read by immunoSEQ multiplex PCR, and TCRdb kept only the in-frame ones, dropping some. The table has 140,000 to 150,000 clones, around four fifths seen once. Sequenced material: PBMCs or T cells enriched from blood (not recorded which). The receptors were gathered from a woman in her thirties or forties who had recovered from COVID-19.

The genes are TRBV3-1 (or the pseudogene TRBV3-2) and TRBJ1-6, with D unclear. The V end lost 6 bases, the J end lost 3 bases, and 6 bases lay between the germline ends. The CDR3 consists of 13 residues. Per the germline V gene, CDR1 is LGHDT and CDR2 is YNNKEL (reference sequence). CDR3 sequence reads: CASSRDYNSPLHF. CDR3 nucleotides: TGTGCCAGCAGTCGGGACTATAATTCACCCCTCCACTTT.

The chain uses TRBV9 and TRBJ1-3; a possible D gene is TRBD1 (6 bases). Trimming pared 4 bases from V and 1 base from J, leaving 15 bases between. CDR3 length: 16 amino acids. Germline values: CDR1 SGDLS, CDR2 YYNGEE. The CDR3 nucleotides are TGTGCCAGCAGCCCACCCGACAGGAGATCTGGAAACACCATATATTTT. Translation gives CASSPPDRRSGNTIYF. Complete variable domain (other parts from reference TRBV9 and TRBJ1-3): DSGVTQTPKHLITATGQRVTLRCSPRSGDLSVYWYQQSLDQGLQFLIQYYNGEERAKGNILERFSAQQFPDLHSELNLSSLELGDSALYFCASSPPDRRSGNTIYFGEGSWLTVV.

The V gene is TRBV2, the J gene TRBJ2-2; 7 positions match TRBD1. In germline, CDR1 is SNHLY, CDR2 FYNNEI. The ends lost 4 bases at V and 5 bases at J; junction bases unmatched: 7. The CDR3 is 15 residues long. Written as DNA, the CDR3 is TGTGCCAGCAGTGGCCGGGACAGATATACCGGGGAGCTGTTTTTT. This translates into CASSGRDRYTGELFF.

With respect to this clone: The same CDR3 can be traced to other DNA sequences in this sample. This chain links TRBV7-9 with TRBJ2-1; perhaps TRBD2 as D (6 bases). The V end lost 6 bases, the J end lost 8 bases, and 23 bases lay between the germline ends. Per germline, CDR1 SEHNR and CDR2 FQNEAQ (reference sequence). The CDR3 loop spans 16 amino acids. CDR3 loop: CASSPGAGLPLDEQFF. In DNA form, the CDR3 reads TGTGCCAGCAGTCCCGGGGCGGGGCTACCCTTGGATGAGCAGTTCTTC.

The chain couples TRBV2 to TRBJ2-5, with 7 bases aligning to TRBD2. Germline CDR1 is SNHLY and CDR2 is FYNNEI. V was pared by 8 bases and J by 5 bases, with 17 bases of the junction left unmatched. This CDR3 has 16 residues. CDR3 DNA sequence: TGTGCCAGCCTATGGGCGGGAGTAGTAAACGGGGAGACCCAGTACTTC. This encodes CASLWAGVVNGETQYF.

The chain joins TRBV2 to TRBJ2-3; TRBD1 aligns across 9 bases. CDR1 is SNHLY, CDR2 FYNNEI, per germline. V gave up 6 bases and J gave up 4 bases; unmatched junction bases: 11. The CDR3 loop spans 16 amino acids. The CDR3 bases are TGTGCCAGCAGGACCCTTCGGACAGGGGAGGCAGATACGCAGTATTTT. This codes for CASRTLRTGEADTQYF. Supplemented by reference TRBV2 and TRBJ2-3, the full variable domain reads EPEVTQTPSHQVTQMGQEVILRCVPISNHLYFYWYRQILGQKVEFLVSFYNNEISEKSEIFDDQFSVERPDGSNFTLKIRSTKLEDSAMYFCASRTLRTGEADTQYFGPGTRLTVL.

This sequence joins TRBV2 and TRBJ1-3; TRBD1 is a possible D gene (5 bases). The ends were cut back, 4 bases at V and 0 bases at J, with 10 bases in the middle. The germline CDR1 and CDR2 sequences are SNHLY and FYNNEI. The CDR3 runs 15 residues. Written as DNA, the CDR3 is TGTGCCAGCAGTGGACAGAGACGCTCTGGAAACACCATATATTTT. Residues: CASSGQRRSGNTIYF.

The chain is built from TRBV5-4 and TRBJ2-3; 7 bases line up with TRBD1. The CDR3 has 15 residues. V was pared by 4 bases and J by 0 bases, with 5 bases of the junction left unmatched. CDR1 is SGHNT, CDR2 YYREEE, per germline (reference sequence). CDR3 coding DNA: TGTGCCAGCAGCCAAACAGGGGTTAGCACAGATACGCAGTATTTT. Translated: CASSQTGVSTDTQYF.

This chain uses TRBV21-1 with TRBJ1-6; the table names TRBD1, a call not compared with the DNA. TRBV21-1 is a recognized pseudogene. This CDR3 has 17 amino acids. Here the CDR3 reads CASSRMTGSSPNSPLHF. CDR3 in DNA: TGTGCCAGCAGCAGAATGACAGGATCCTCTCCGAATTCACCCCTCCACTTT.

A note on this clone: The germline gene is not matched at one end of the junction; a read error may be the cause. The rearrangement uses TRBV7-9 and TRBJ1-4; TRBD1 is a possible D gene (6 bases). The CDR3 spans 13 residues. Looked up from germline, CDR1 is SEHNR and CDR2 is FQNEAQ (reference sequence). Written as DNA, the CDR3 is TGTGCCAGCAGTCAACTGGGTGGCCCAGGGGCTGTTTTT. Translated, it gives CASSQLGGPGAVF. The full variable domain, completed using reference TRBV7-9 and TRBJ1-4, is DTGVSQNPRHKITKRGQNVTFRCDPISEHNRLYWYRQTLGQGPEFLTYFQNEAQLEKSRLLSDRFSAERPKGSFSTLEIQRTEQGDSAMYLCASSQLGGPGAVFGSGTQLSVL.

This clone is a singleton in its sample. The chain links TRBV9 to TRBJ1-6; 11 nucleotides match TRBD1. The CDR3 spans 16 residues. With 0 bases clipped from V and 9 bases from J, the junction kept 5 bases outside the gene matches. The germline gives CDR1 SGDLS, CDR2 YYNGEE. Here the CDR3 reads CASSVDGQGARSPLHF. The DNA for the CDR3 is TGTGCCAGCAGCGTAGACGGACAGGGGGCTCGTTCACCCCTCCACTTT. Supplemented by reference TRBV9 and TRBJ1-6, the full variable domain reads DSGVTQTPKHLITATGQRVTLRCSPRSGDLSVYWYQQSLDQGLQFLIQYYNGEERAKGNILERFSAQQFPDLHSELNLSSLELGDSALYFCASSVDGQGARSPLHFGNGTRLTVT.

The DNA of the CDR3 is TGTGCCAGCAGCAGCCGGGACACAAGAAAAAACATTCAGTACTTC. This codes for CASSSRDTRKNIQYF. The chain is built from TRBV3-1 (or the pseudogene TRBV3-2) and TRBJ2-4; D may be TRBD1 (6 bases). The CDR3 loop spans 15 amino acids. V was pared by 5 bases and J by 4 bases, with 15 bases between. Per the germline V gene, CDR1 is LGHDT and CDR2 is YNNKEL (reference sequence).

The chain has TRBV12-3 or TRBV12-4 and TRBJ1-1; unclear D gene. V lost 7 bases and J lost 1, with 10 bases in between. CDR3 size: 13 residues. The CDR3 nucleotides are TGTGCCAGCACCCAGACACGGAACACTGAAGCTTTCTTT. Translation gives CASTQTRNTEAFF.

This clone is medium-sized within its sample. The rearrangement links TRBV5-1 to TRBJ2-1; 7 nucleotides match TRBD2. CDR3 length equals 16 residues. Trimming at V came to 2 bases and at J to 4 bases, leaving 9 bases not matched to a gene. Germline CDR1 is SGHRS and CDR2 is YFSETQ. The CDR3 DNA reads as TGCGCCAGCAGCTTTGTGGCTAGCGGAAATTACAATGAGCAGTTCTTC. It codes for CASSFVASGNYNEQFF.

The J gene is TRBJ1-6, the V gene TRBV27; D is undetermined. The germline CDR1 and CDR2 sequences are MNHEY and SMNVEV (reference sequence). V lost 8 bases and J lost 8, with 16 bases in between. This CDR3 comprises 14 residues. The CDR3 protein is CASPNGGRHSPLHF. The CDR3 nucleotides are TGTGCCAGCCCAAATGGAGGGCGGCATTCACCCCTCCACTTT.

Only a few counts were recorded for this clone. The chain has TRBV25-1 and TRBJ1-1; 10 nucleotides align to TRBD1. Germline assignment: CDR1 MGHDK and CDR2 SYGVNS. This CDR3 is 15 amino acids long. J gave up 4 bases and V 0 bases, and 2 bases lay outside the gene matches. The CDR3 nucleotides read TGTGCCAGCAGTGAATATCGGACAGGGGGCACTGAAGCTTTCTTT. As protein: CASSEYRTGGTEAFF.

The rearrangement joins TRBV11-2 to TRBJ1-1, with D unclear. Germline CDR1 and CDR2: SGHAT and FQNNGV. The CDR3 consists of 16 residues. V was shortened by 0 bases and J by 0 bases, with 11 bases between the two germline ends. CDR3 loop: CASSLDRLSMNTEAFF. The CDR3 region has the DNA TGTGCCAGCAGCTTAGACAGACTGTCTATGAACACTGAAGCTTTCTTT. The full variable domain, with the rest looked up from reference TRBV11-2 and TRBJ1-1, is EAGVAQSPRYKIIEKRQSVAFWCNPISGHATLYWYQQILGQGPKLLIQFQNNGVVDDSQLPKDRFSAERLKGVDSTLKIQPAKLEDSAVYLCASSLDRLSMNTEAFFGQGTRLTVV.

V gene TRBV5-1 combines with J gene TRBJ2-2; 8 bases line up with TRBD1. The germline V gene has CDR1 SGHRS and CDR2 YFSETQ. CDR3 length: 14 amino acids. V trimming: 3 bases; J trimming: 5 bases; junction bases outside the gene matches: 3. The CDR3 sequence is CASSWTGQTGELFF. The DNA for the CDR3 is TGCGCCAGCAGCTGGACAGGGCAGACCGGGGAGCTGTTTTTT.

The DNA for the CDR3 is TGTGCCAGCAGCTTTGGAATCGGACAGGCACGCGACTACGAGCAGTACTTC. It is translated as CASSFGIGQARDYEQYF. The chain combines TRBV12-1 with TRBJ2-7; TRBD1, the table's D call, was not compared with the DNA. TRBV12-1 is flagged as a pseudogene. The CDR3 covers 17 residues.

This clone appeared a single time. The gene calls are TRBV19 and TRBJ2-2; TRBD1 matches at 11 bases. The germline V gene encodes CDR1 LNHDA and CDR2 SQIVND (reference sequence). The J segment lost 1 base and the V segment lost 11 bases, leaving 9 bases of the junction unmatched. CDR3 length equals 16 residues. The CDR3 region is CASRTGGELNTGELFF. The CDR3 coding sequence is TGTGCCTCAAGGACAGGGGGCGAATTGAACACCGGGGAGCTGTTTTTT.

This chain joins TRBV7-2 and TRBJ2-1; 10 positions match TRBD2. The CDR3 consists of 17 residues. Germline values: CDR1 SGHTA, CDR2 FQGNSA. V lost 5 bases, J lost 4 bases, and 11 bases stayed unmatched. Here the CDR3 DNA reads TGTGCCAGCAGCCCCGATAGCTTTAGCGGGGGGTACAATGAGCAGTTCTTC. Its protein is CASSPDSFSGGYNEQFF. Full variable domain (outside the CDR3, taken from reference TRBV7-2 and TRBJ2-1): GAGVSQSPSNKVTEKGKDVELRCDPISGHTALYWYRQSLGQGLEFLIYFQGNSAPDKSGLPSDRFSAERTGGSVSTLTIQRTQQEDSAVYLCASSPDSFSGGYNEQFFGPGTRLTVL.

This clone was detected once. This chain uses TRBV10-3 with TRBJ1-3; 8 bases fit TRBD1. CDR3 size: 16 residues. Germline-derived CDR1 and CDR2 are ENHRY and SYGVKD. The V segment lost 3 bases and the J segment 0 bases; nucleotides outside the gene matches: 4. CDR3 amino acids: CAISETGTGSGNTIYF. In DNA, the CDR3 is TGTGCCATCAGTGAAACCGGGACAGGCTCTGGAAACACCATATATTTT.

The CDR3 region has the DNA TGTGCCAGCAGAGAGGGGGGGAATGAAAAACTGTTTTTT. It codes for CASREGGNEKLFF. The V call is TRBV6-4, the J call TRBJ1-4; weak D call: TRBD1 (6 bases). CDR1 and CDR2 (germline): MRHNA, SNTAGT. V dropped 6 bases and J dropped 5 bases, with 10 bases sitting between them. The CDR3 totals 13 residues.

This chain links TRBV5-1 with TRBJ1-1, with no clear D. The germline CDR1 and CDR2 sequences are SGHRS and YFSETQ. CDR3 length: 15 amino acids. The V and J ends lost 1 base and 7 bases respectively, with 17 bases between them. CDR3 bases: TGCGCCAGCAGCTTGTCCCTAGGCGGAGACTTTGAAGCTTTCTTT. Translating gives CASSLSLGGDFEAFF.

Of note for this clone: Mismatch with germline at one junction end may stem from a read error. DNA for the CDR3: TGCGCCAGCAGCCAAGAGGGAGCGACAGGGCCAGACTTC. This sequence encodes CASSQEGATGPDF. The V call is TRBV4-1, the J call TRBJ2-7; 7 bases agree with TRBD1. The CDR3 has 13 residues. CDR1 and CDR2 (germline): MGHRA, YSYEKL.

The CDR3 coding sequence is TGTGCCAGCAGTGAGGGGGGAGAAGCTTTCTTT. Encoded protein: CASSEGGEAFF. The V and J genes are TRBV6-1 and TRBJ1-1; D might be TRBD1 (5 bases). V lost 3 bases and J lost 8, with 7 bases in between. The germline CDR1 and CDR2 sequences are MNHNS and SASEGT. This CDR3 spans 11 amino acids.

The J gene is TRBJ2-2, the V gene TRBV11-3; D is perhaps TRBD1 (6 bases). Trimming pared 4 bases from V and 3 bases from J, leaving 15 bases between. This CDR3 spans 16 amino acids. In germline, CDR1 is SGHNT, CDR2 YENEEA. CDR3 nucleotides: TGTGCCAGCAGCTCCTCCACAGGGTACGACACCGGGGAGCTGTTTTTT. Protein: CASSSSTGYDTGELFF. Supplemented by reference TRBV11-3 and TRBJ2-2, the full variable domain reads EAGVVQSPRYKIIEKKQPVAFWCNPISGHNTLYWYLQNLGQGPELLIRYENEEAVDDSQLPKDRFSAERLKGVDSTLKIQPAELGDSAVYLCASSSSTGYDTGELFFGEGSRLTVL.